The rows below give T cell receptor beta chains drawn from one sample of a study of T cell repertoires in cytomegalovirus infection. No cognate antigen is known for these TCRs. Each CDR3 protein is one row after TCRdb ran MiXCR on the reads. The sample holds 650,000 to 850,000 distinct CDR3 sequences, approximately 32% seen once. The specimen comprised cultured CD8+ T cells from PBMCs, sampled from culture after CMV antigen stimulation. Receptors originate from a human donor in good health (CMV status not recorded). Some clones in this sample may be carry-over from other donors' samples. The CDR3 runs from the conserved cysteine through the conserved F or W. The D gene is left open where the match is weak. Some rows have no size entry. The others give once, few or many, or a class for an expanded clone.

TRBV15	many	TRBD2	TRBJ2-7	TGTGCCACCAGCAGCTCCCCGACTAGCGGCGAGCAGTACTTC	CATSSSPTSGEQYF
TRBV12-3/TRBV12-4	-	-	TRBJ2-2	TGTGCCAGCAGTTTACTCGCCGGCAGGGGATACACCGGGGAGCTGTTTTTT	CASSLLAGRGYTGELFF
TRBV27	few	-	TRBJ2-7	TGTGCCAGCAGTCAGGGCCTTTACGAGCAGTACTTC	CASSQGLYEQYF
TRBV4-1	few	TRBD1	TRBJ1-1	TGCGCCAGCAGCCAAGATGGGGACAGCGAAGCTTTCTTT	CASSQDGDSEAFF
TRBV6-5	-	TRBD2	TRBJ2-3	TGTGCCAGCTTCCCCGGGACTAGACACACAGATACGCAGTATTTT	CASFPGTRHTDTQYF
TRBV6-1	-	-	TRBJ2-5	TGTGCCAGCAGAGAGGGGAACCAAGAGACCCAGTACTTC	CASREGNQETQYF
TRBV6-2/TRBV6-3	few	-	TRBJ2-1	TGTGCCAGCAGTGGAAACAGGGTAGGGAATGAGCAGTTCTTC	CASSGNRVGNEQFF
TRBV2	-	TRBD2	TRBJ2-3	TGTGCCAGCAGTGGCGGGACTAGCGGGGAAAAGGCACCAGATACGCAGTATTTT	CASSGGTSGEKAPDTQYF
TRBV7-2	few	-	TRBJ1-5	TGTGCCAGCAGCTCAACATTCTCGGCTAATCAGCCCCAGCATTTT	CASSSTFSANQPQHF
TRBV6-2/TRBV6-3	once	-	TRBJ2-5	TGTGCCAGCAGATTCGACAAGGAGGGGTACCAAGAGACCCAGTACTTC	CASRFDKEGYQETQYF
TRBV6-2/TRBV6-3	-	-	TRBJ2-3	TGTGCCAGCAGTTACGTCGGAGGGGGTGATACGCAGTATTTT	CASSYVGGGDTQYF
TRBV2	-	-	TRBJ2-4	TGTGCCAGCAGTGAAACCCTCGGAGGGGGACAACTAGCCAAAAACATTCAGTACTTC	CASSETLGGGQLAKNIQYF
TRBV5-4	-	TRBD2	TRBJ2-3	TGTGCCAGCAGCTTGGTGGCGGGGGGAGTAGATACGCAGTATTTT	CASSLVAGGVDTQYF
TRBV7-6	many	TRBD2	TRBJ2-3	TGTGCCAGCAGCCGCACTAGCGGGGGGGCCGGAGATACGCAGTATTTT	CASSRTSGGAGDTQYF
TRBV20-1	-	-	TRBJ2-5	TGCAGTGCGGTCGTTTTAGCGGACCAAGAGACCCAGTACTTC	CSAVVLADQETQYF
TRBV7-9	few	-	TRBJ1-1	TGTGCCAGCAGCTTACCGGACTCGAACACTGAAGCTTTCTTT	CASSLPDSNTEAFF
TRBV6-6	few	-	TRBJ1-1	TGTGCCAGCAGTTACCTTGCGTCGAACACTGAAGCTTTCTTT	CASSYLASNTEAFF
TRBV7-9	-	-	TRBJ2-7	TGTGCCAGCAGCGGGGGGACAGTTATCTACGAGCAGTACTTC	CASSGGTVIYEQYF
TRBV7-2	few	-	TRBJ2-1	TGTGCCAGCAGCCCCAGGACAGCCTACTTAACTTACAATGAGCAGTTCTTC	CASSPRTAYLTYNEQFF
TRBV27	-	TRBD1	TRBJ1-2	TGTGCCAGCGGGGCTGCGACAGGGGAGGGGTATGGCTACACCTTC	CASGAATGEGYGYTF
TRBV9	few	-	TRBJ1-5	TGTGCCAGCAGGGGGGGGACGGGTAGGAACAATCAGCCTCAGCATTTT	CASRGGTGRNNQPQHF
TRBV12-3/TRBV12-4	-	TRBD1	TRBJ1-2	TGTGCCAGCAGTTTTATAGGACAGGACAACTATGGCTACACCTTC	CASSFIGQDNYGYTF
TRBV12-3/TRBV12-4	many	-	TRBJ1-4	TGTGCCAGCTCACCAACTAATGAAAAACTGTTTTTT	CASSPTNEKLFF
TRBV6-1	many	-	TRBJ1-1	TGTGCCAGCAGCCCTGACACGACAGACAAGTCCACTGAAGCTTTCTTT	CASSPDTTDKSTEAFF
TRBV7-6	-	TRBD2	TRBJ2-2	TGTGCCAGCAGCTCAAGCGGGGGGGGGACCGGGGAGCTGTTTTTT	CASSSSGGGTGELFF
TRBV2	-	TRBD1	TRBJ2-1	TGTGCCAATGCCCCATCGGGACAGGGAAGAGGTGAGCAGTTCTTC	CANAPSGQGRGEQFF
TRBV7-9	-	TRBD1	TRBJ1-1	TGTGCCAGCAGCTTGGATACAGGGGGCCGTGTAGCTTTCTTT	CASSLDTGGRVAFF
TRBV12-3/TRBV12-4	few	-	TRBJ1-3	TGTGCCAGCACCGCAGGCTACTCTGGAAACACCATATATTTT	CASTAGYSGNTIYF
TRBV7-9	few	TRBD1	TRBJ2-7	TGTGCCAGCAGCTCCCGACAGGGCATCGAGCAGTACTTC	CASSSRQGIEQYF
TRBV5-4	-	TRBD2	TRBJ2-1	TGTGCCGGGGGGGCTAGCGGGGTCAATGAGCAGTTCTTC	CAGGASGVNEQFF
TRBV6-1	few	TRBD1	TRBJ1-5	TGTGCCAGCAGTGAAGCGGGGACAGAGTATAGCAATCAGCCCCAGCATTTT	CASSEAGTEYSNQPQHF
TRBV18	few	-	TRBJ1-1	TGTGCCAGCTCAGCTTCCGGGGGCACTGAAGCTTTCTTT	CASSASGGTEAFF
TRBV4-3	-	-	TRBJ2-1	TGCGCCAGCAGCCAAGATCGCTGGGGGCCCTACAATGAGCAGTTCTTC	CASSQDRWGPYNEQFF
TRBV7-2	-	TRBD1	TRBJ2-1	TGTGCCAGCACGGGGACAGGGGGAATTTACAATGAGCAGTTCTTC	CASTGTGGIYNEQFF
TRBV7-9	-	-	TRBJ2-3	TGTGCCAGCAGCCCGGACTCTTCAGATACGCAGTATTTT	CASSPDSSDTQYF
TRBV6-5	few	-	TRBJ2-1	TGTGCCAGCAGGACCGGGGGCCAATACAATGAGCAGTTCTTC	CASRTGGQYNEQFF
TRBV2	many	TRBD2	TRBJ2-7	TGTGCCAGCAGTCGCGGACTAGCGGAGACAAGGAGCTCCTACGAGCAGTACTTC	CASSRGLAETRSSYEQYF
TRBV6-5	-	TRBD1	TRBJ1-1	TGTGCCAGCAGAGACAGGGCTAACACTGAAGCTTTCTTT	CASRDRANTEAFF
TRBV5-1	-	-	TRBJ2-1	TGCGCCAGCAGCACCAGGGGGGGGGATTACAATGAGCAGTTCTTC	CASSTRGGDYNEQFF
TRBV19	-	-	TRBJ2-1	TGTGCCAGTAGTGTCCCGGGTGGCAATGAGCAGTTCTTC	CASSVPGGNEQFF
TRBV7-6	few	-	TRBJ1-4	TGTGCCAGCAGCTTAAACAGGAAACTCGCAACTAATGAAAAACTGTTTTTT	CASSLNRKLATNEKLFF
TRBV14	-	-	TRBJ2-7	TGTGCCAGCAGCCAAGGAATCTACGAGCAGTACTTC	CASSQGIYEQYF
TRBV6-5	-	-	TRBJ2-5	TGTGCCAGCACCCCGGGTTTCCAAGAGACCCAGTACTTC	CASTPGFQETQYF
TRBV6-6	few	-	TRBJ2-2	TGTGCCAGCAGTTACGACGTGACCGGGGAGCTGTTTTTT	CASSYDVTGELFF
TRBV25-1	-	-	TRBJ1-1	TGTGCCAGCAGTGAAACCACCCCGAGTGGGAGGGCTGAAGCTTTCTTT	CASSETTPSGRAEAFF
TRBV20-1	-	-	TRBJ2-2	TGCAGTGCTAGAGTTTCGGGTGGACTCTTAAGTACCGGGGAGCTGTTTTTT	CSARVSGGLLSTGELFF
TRBV7-2	-	-	TRBJ1-6	TGTGCCAGCAGCCCCCGGGACCTCGGTTCACCCCTCCACTTT	CASSPRDLGSPLHF